The 13 T cell receptor beta chains listed next were all sequenced from one sample in a study of OX40 agonist ivuxolimab in advanced cancers. The data were produced by immunoSEQ multiplex PCR, yet TCRdb's version contains in-frame clones alone and is incomplete. The repertoire includes around 51,000 clones, 84% of them detected once, and about 2.9% sits in the top ten. The sequencing used CD4+ or CD8+ T cells sorted from blood, collected in a trial of the OX40 agonist ivuxolimab. These receptors all come from an adult with an advanced solid tumor such as melanoma, head and neck, liver or kidney cancer.

This chain joins TRBV11-3 and TRBJ1-2; D not resolved. Germline V CDR1 and CDR2: SGHNT, YENEEA. The ends were cut back, 4 bases at V and 1 base at J, with 10 bases in the middle. The CDR3 covers 14 residues. The CDR3 protein is CASSSRGSNYGYTF. CDR3 nucleotide sequence: TGTGCCAGCAGCTCACGAGGGAGTAACTATGGCTACACCTTC.

The chain joins TRBV21-1 to TRBJ2-5; TRBD2, the table's D call, lacks a check against the DNA. TRBV21-1 is a recognized pseudogene. The CDR3 sequence is 17 residues long. The CDR3 nucleotides read TGTGCCAGCAGCATACACCCCGGGACTAGCGGAGAAGAGACCCAGTACTTC. The encoded protein is CASSIHPGTSGEETQYF.

The rearrangement links TRBV6-6 to TRBJ2-1; 9 bases agree with TRBD2. This CDR3 has 15 amino acids. The trim removed 6 bases at V and 8 bases at J, leaving 11 bases unmatched. The germline CDR1 and CDR2 sequences are MNHNY and SVGAGI (reference sequence). The CDR3 DNA is TGTGCCAGCAGGCCGGCGGGGGGGCCTCATCATGAGCAGTTCTTC. Translating gives CASRPAGGPHHEQFF.

This chain connects TRBV7-2 to TRBJ2-5, with 8 positions matching TRBD2. The CDR3 consists of 16 residues. V shed 2 bases and J 1 base; nucleotides not matched to a gene: 6. CDR1 is SGHTA and CDR2 is FQGNSA in the germline V gene. The CDR3 here is CASSLRAGDPQETQYF. The CDR3 coding sequence is TGTGCCAGCAGCTTAAGAGCGGGGGACCCCCAAGAGACCCAGTACTTC.

This clone was detected a few times. This chain joins TRBV27 and TRBJ2-7; TRBD1 agrees at 8 bases. Unmatched junction bases numbered 4, after V lost 2 bases and J lost 4 bases. This CDR3 is 14 amino acids long. Germline V lookup: CDR1 MNHEY, CDR2 SMNVEV (reference sequence). The CDR3 DNA follows: TGTGCCAGCAGTTTACGACAGGGGTGGTACGAGCAGTACTTC. Encoded protein: CASSLRQGWYEQYF.

The chain couples TRBV28 to TRBJ2-7, with D possibly matching TRBD2 (6 bases). The CDR3 has 13 amino acids. Germline values: CDR1 MDHEN, CDR2 SYDVKM. The V end was cut by 7 bases, the J end by 4 bases, with 14 bases between. CDR3 sequence reads: CASNYGGRYEQYF. CDR3 nucleotide sequence: TGTGCCAGCAACTATGGGGGGAGGTACGAGCAGTACTTC.

This clone was recorded only once. This rearrangement joins TRBV4-2 to TRBJ1-2; perhaps TRBD1 as D (5 bases). Germline assignment: CDR1 LGHNA and CDR2 YNFKEQ. V was trimmed by 0 bases and J by 9 bases, leaving 17 bases between them. CDR3 length: 15 residues. DNA for the CDR3: TGTGCCAGCAGCCAAGATTTGGGGACGGCCGGTCGCTACACCTTC. Its translation is CASSQDLGTAGRYTF.

The CDR3 is CSVGTGSYNYGYTF. Written as DNA, the CDR3 is TGCAGCGTGGGGACAGGGTCTTACAACTATGGCTACACCTTC. The chain recombines TRBV29-1 with TRBJ1-2; TRBD1 matches 9 bases. With 6 bases clipped from V and 2 bases from J, the junction kept 7 bases outside the gene matches. Germline lookup yields CDR1 SQVTM and CDR2 ANQGSEA. This CDR3 contains 14 residues.

This rearrangement joins TRBV27 to TRBJ2-7; possible D gene TRBD1, 6 bases. V gave up 4 bases and J gave up 4 bases, with 8 bases separating them. The CDR3 totals 12 residues. CDR1 is MNHEY, CDR2 SMNVEV, per germline (reference sequence). CDR3: CASSSQGYEQYF. CDR3 DNA sequence: TGTGCCAGCAGTTCACAGGGTTACGAGCAGTACTTC.

The chain is built from TRBV5-6 and TRBJ1-3; possible D gene TRBD1, 5 bases. Trimming removed 0 bases at V and 2 bases at J, with 6 bases between. The CDR3 has 14 amino acids. Germline CDR1 is SGHDT and CDR2 is YYEEEE. In DNA, the CDR3 is TGTGCCAGCAGCTTGGGCAGGGCTGGAAACACCATATATTTT. It specifies CASSLGRAGNTIYF. Drawing the rest from reference TRBV5-6 and TRBJ1-3, the complete variable domain is DAGVTQSPTHLIKTRGQQVTLRCSPKSGHDTVSWYQQALGQGPQFIFQYYEEEERQRGNFPDRFSGHQFPNYSSELNVNALLLGDSALYLCASSLGRAGNTIYFGEGSWLTVV.

This rearrangement joins TRBV5-1 to TRBJ1-1, with D perhaps TRBD1 (6 bases). The V and J ends lost 0 bases and 5 bases respectively, with 14 bases between them. The CDR3 loop spans 15 amino acids. Germline-derived CDR1 and CDR2 are SGHRS and YFSETQ. The chain's CDR3 is CASSLELQGGTEAFF. As DNA, the CDR3 is TGCGCCAGCAGCTTGGAGTTACAGGGAGGAACTGAAGCTTTCTTT.

V usage is TRBV7-3 and J usage is TRBJ2-3, with 9 bases aligning to TRBD2. The length of the CDR3 is 15 residues. Trimming at V came to 7 bases and at J to 5 bases, leaving 10 bases not matched to a gene. CDR1 is SGHTA, CDR2 FQGTGA, per germline. The CDR3, as DNA: TGTGCCAGCACCTTGGGGGGACTAGCCGGAGATACGCAGTATTTT. As protein: CASTLGGLAGDTQYF.

The genes are TRBV10-2 and TRBJ1-1; D not resolved. This CDR3 contains 12 residues. The germline V gene encodes CDR1 WSHSY and CDR2 SAAADI. The V end lost 0 bases, the J end lost 7 bases, and 6 bases lay between the germline ends. CDR3 DNA: TGCGCCAGCAGTGAGTCCGGGTATGAAGCTTTCTTT. This translates into CASSESGYEAFF.